The text below deals with one T cell receptor (beta chain). The germline CDR1 and CDR2 sequences are SGHRS and YFSETQ. The trim removed 2 bases at V and 4 bases at J, leaving 11 bases unmatched. The CDR3 sequence is 16 residues long. These data belong to a study of glioma-infiltrating T cells after dendritic cell vaccination. Input was 2 to 2.5 ug genomic DNA, or all available if less. TCRdb's copy holds only in-frame clones and misses some; the assay was immunoSEQ multiplex PCR. This table has tens of thousands of clones, roughly 84% appearing once. Time point given: after dendritic cell vaccination, including at tumor progression/relapse. Only patients with spare fresh-frozen tumor and over two years of follow-up were included.

The chain employs TRBV5-1 and TRBJ2-5; 7 bases agree with TRBD1. The material sequenced was blood, taken after dendritic cell vaccination. The receptor was isolated from a human donor with glioblastoma. The CDR3 region has the DNA TGCGCCAGCAGCTTTGGGGGAAAGGGGGCCGGAGAGACCCAGTACTTC. Protein sequence: CASSFGGKGAGETQYF.